One and the same sample provided the 14 T cell receptor beta chains below, sequenced in a study of radiotherapy plus CTLA-4 blockade in lung cancer (dated by TCRdb to 2016 to 2018). The library was obtained by the immunoSEQ multiplex PCR assay. TCRdb limited this immuneACCESS table to in-frame rearrangements with V and J called. A share of clones is missing; checked studies link under half to unresolved V genes, and the rest is unexplained. Counted in this sample were about 90,000 clones; around 83% of them appeared once. The ten largest clones represent more than 14% of the sample. Sequences were derived from peripheral blood, sampled from a patient treated with radiotherapy plus ipilimumab. Receptor source: a human donor with non-small cell lung cancer that progressed on radiotherapy plus ipilimumab.

V usage is TRBV7-9 and J usage is TRBJ2-7; possibly TRBD1 for D (6 bases). Per germline, CDR1 SEHNR and CDR2 FQNEAQ (reference sequence). Trimming left V 5 bases short and J 6 bases short, with 17 bases between. This CDR3 region has 14 residues. The CDR3 loop is CASSPQLGAGEQYF. CDR3 nucleotide sequence: TGTGCCAGCAGCCCGCAACTGGGGGCGGGCGAGCAGTACTTC.

The J gene is TRBJ2-7, the V gene TRBV10-3, with 9 nucleotides matching TRBD1. This CDR3 contains 13 residues. V shed 5 bases and J 3 bases; nucleotides not matched to a gene: 2. Germline V CDR1 and CDR2: ENHRY, SYGVKD. The CDR3: CAISPGQGYEQYF. The CDR3 nucleotides read TGTGCCATCAGTCCGGGACAGGGCTACGAGCAGTACTTC.

The rearrangement uses TRBV7-2 and TRBJ2-3; D not resolved. V lost 0 bases, J lost 6 bases, and 4 bases lay in between. The CDR3 sequence is 12 residues long. Germline values: CDR1 SGHTA, CDR2 FQGNSA. CDR3 region: CASSLASDTQYF. CDR3 DNA: TGTGCCAGCAGCTTAGCGAGCGATACGCAGTATTTT.

The rearrangement joins TRBV25-1 to TRBJ2-1; D not certain. Trimming removed 4 bases at V and 8 bases at J, with 12 bases between. This CDR3 is 13 amino acids long. The germline V gene encodes CDR1 MGHDK and CDR2 SYGVNS. CDR3 sequence (DNA): TGTGCCAGCAGTGGCCCCCCCGTGGATGAGCAGTTCTTC. The encoded protein is CASSGPPVDEQFF.

The chain's CDR3 is CASSLGLLMNTEAFF. The CDR3 DNA reads as TGTGCCAGCAGCTTGGGCCTCCTGATGAACACTGAAGCTTTCTTT. The chain recombines TRBV5-6 with TRBJ1-1; no definite D call. Germline V gene data show CDR1 as SGHDT and CDR2 as YYEEEE. V lost 0 bases and J 0 bases, leaving 9 bases between the germline ends. The CDR3 has 15 amino acids.

J is TRBJ2-3 and V is TRBV4-2; D possibly corresponds to TRBD1 (7 bases). V was shortened by 4 bases and J by 1 base, with 12 bases between the two germline ends. Germline V gene lookup returns CDR1 LGHNA and CDR2 YNFKEQ. The CDR3 consists of 15 residues. CDR3 coding DNA: TGTGCCAGCAGCCCGCGGGACAGACGCACAGATACGCAGTATTTT. Residues: CASSPRDRRTDTQYF.

The gene calls are TRBV19 and TRBJ1-2, with 8 bases that match TRBD1. The CDR3 has 14 residues. Germline assignment: CDR1 LNHDA and CDR2 SQIVND (reference sequence). The V segment lost 5 bases and the J segment 4 bases; nucleotides outside the gene matches: 6. CDR3: CASSGQGGSYGYTF. CDR3 DNA sequence: TGTGCCAGTAGTGGACAGGGAGGTAGCTATGGCTACACCTTC. The whole variable domain, filled in from reference TRBV19 and TRBJ1-2, reads DGGITQSPKYLFRKEGQNVTLSCEQNLNHDAMYWYRQDPGQGLRLIYYSQIVNDFQKGDIAEGYSVSREKKESFPLTVTSAQKNPTAFYLCASSGQGGSYGYTFGSGTRLTVV.

The chain is built from TRBV5-1 and TRBJ1-1; no clear D. V was clipped by 2 bases and J by 4 bases, with 21 bases between them. The length of the CDR3 is 17 residues. Looked up from germline, CDR1 is SGHRS and CDR2 is YFSETQ. CDR3 nucleotide sequence: TGCGCCAGCAGCTTTTCTGGAGCAGGAAGTTCGGGCACTGAAGCTTTCTTT. This sequence encodes CASSFSGAGSSGTEAFF.

The chain employs TRBV27 and TRBJ2-7, with 9 nucleotides matching TRBD1. J gave up 6 bases and V 6 bases, and 12 bases lay outside the gene matches. The V gene's germline CDR1 is MNHEY and CDR2 SMNVEV (reference sequence). The CDR3 consists of 15 residues. The CDR3 spells CASSRGTGPPLEQYF. CDR3 coding DNA: TGTGCCAGCAGCCGGGGGACAGGGCCTCCTCTCGAGCAGTACTTC.

The rearrangement links TRBV7-9 to TRBJ2-1; TRBD1 or TRBD2 may be the D gene (7 bases each). The CDR3 contains 19 residues. V lost 3 bases to trimming and J lost 4 bases, with 25 bases between them. The germline gives CDR1 SEHNR, CDR2 FQNEAQ (reference sequence). The CDR3 here is CASSFTDRNWLADYNEQFF. CDR3 nucleotides: TGTGCCAGCAGCTTTACGGACAGGAATTGGCTAGCGGATTACAATGAGCAGTTCTTC.

The chain links TRBV7-8 to TRBJ1-6; 9 bases line up with TRBD1. V was clipped by 4 bases and J by 6 bases; unmatched bases: 13. This CDR3 is 18 amino acids long. Germline loops: CDR1 SGHVS, CDR2 FQNEAQ. CDR3 in amino acids: CASSSASGQGFRNSPLHF. CDR3 nucleotides: TGTGCCAGCAGCTCTGCCTCGGGACAGGGATTTCGTAATTCACCCCTCCACTTT.

The chain uses TRBV7-2 and TRBJ2-3; 8 bases match TRBD1. Per germline, CDR1 SGHTA and CDR2 FQGNSA. This CDR3 has 15 amino acids. The J segment lost 6 bases and the V segment lost 2 bases, leaving 7 bases of the junction unmatched. This chain's CDR3 is CASSLLGQGVDTQYF. CDR3 DNA sequence: TGTGCCAGCAGCTTACTCGGACAGGGAGTGGATACGCAGTATTTT.

This clone has just one count. The rearrangement uses TRBV13 and TRBJ1-2, with D hard to call. Germline assignment: CDR1 PRHDT and CDR2 FYEKMQ (reference sequence). This CDR3 has 14 residues. Trimming stripped 1 base from V and 7 bases from J, with 13 bases between. CDR3 sequence: CASSLVLGSGGYTF. The CDR3 DNA reads as TGTGCCAGCAGCTTAGTACTGGGGTCGGGTGGCTACACCTTC.

The CDR3 spells CASSLAYRDEQFF. The CDR3 DNA follows: TGTGCCAGCAGCTTAGCGTACAGGGATGAGCAGTTCTTC. The chain combines TRBV7-2 with TRBJ2-1; tentative D call: TRBD1 (6 bases). The V gene's germline CDR1 is SGHTA and CDR2 FQGNSA. Deletions cut 0 bases from V and 8 bases from J, with 8 bases between. The CDR3 is made up of 13 amino acids.